Included here is one TCR beta chain sequence, with context. Its antigen target is currently unknown. Base qualities are not at hand, and no much larger clone is one base apart. This record comes from a study of cytotoxic CD8 clonotypes in ibrutinib-treated CLL (dated by TCRdb to the early 2020s). Describing the broader study: The cohort was composed of some twelve relapsed/refractory and fewer than 16 treatment-naive patients; IGHV unmutated status was identified in under 18 patients. Partial responses were observed in about 25 patients and complete responses in 2; after a median follow-up of roughly 72 months, remission was maintained in 14 patients and progression was observed in some twelve. The response samples were drawn at a median of 12 months into treatment, with a range of about 6 to 36 months. On average, each sample yielded 255,043 productive templates and 80,000 to 95,000 productive rearrangements. Of the 70 to 90 people in the trial, around 26 had longitudinal samples available. Cryopreserved peripheral blood mononuclear cells were obtained before treatment, at response, and at either sustained remission or disease progression. Patients were still on ibrutinib when every remission and progressive disease sample was collected.

Clipping removes 1 base from V and 1 base from J, with 7 as the unmatched junction base count. Including cysteine and phenylalanine, the CDR3 has 16 amino acids. Solely the CDR3 DNA is kept, with 48 bases framed from the first base. The germline V gene provides CDR1 MGHRA and CDR2 YSYEKL. Read against the paper, the sample's time point label means: more than 10 months on ibrutinib. For TCR beta library preparation, roughly 2.2 micrograms of genomic DNA were isolated from cryopreserved PBMCs. Longitudinal blood samples from CLL patients receiving ibrutinib monotherapy were subjected to high-throughput TCR beta sequencing. The patients were enrolled in a single-center, open-label phase 2 trial of ibrutinib monotherapy. Here is what the overall study found, with its caveats: Public clonotypes were rare and either shrank or stayed stable during treatment, and the rise in clonality at ibrutinib response reflected expansion of private clonotypes. Sampling times were not matched between sustained-remission and progressing patients, and lymph node repertoires were not studied. Clonality rose at ibrutinib response, remained stable during sustained remission, and dropped back toward baseline at progression. At baseline, clonality was higher than in age-matched healthy donors and showed a strong correlation with circulating CD8+ T-cell counts.

A MiSeq instrument was used for deep resolution sequencing, which targeted depths ranging from 1 in 1 million up to 1 in 200,000 T cells, with coverage averaging 10x for each clonotype. The immunoSEQ hsTCRB Kit was used to generate the TCR beta libraries. The original pipeline was this. ImmunoSEQ Data Assistant and ImmunoSEQ Analyzer were used for data analysis, and V, D and J genes were assigned according to IMGT definitions. Clonality, with values ranging from 0 to 1, was calculated as one minus the normalized Shannon entropy of productive rearrangement frequencies. Public clonotype analysis was restricted to overrepresented clonotypes comprising at least 0.05% of each patient's repertoire. Repertoires from about a dozen age-matched healthy donors in immuneACCESS were used as clonality controls. The source is immuneACCESS, and TCRdb retained only in-frame sequences with V and J called. Part of the clones is not carried over; for the studies checked, unresolved V genes explain less than half of this, and the remainder is unexplained. The V and J calls and the clone size are those of that table, but D and trimming were determined from the DNA. The sample contains about 140,000 clones, roughly 80% of them found a single time. The ten largest make up approximately 27% of the sample.

The chain is made from TRBV4-1 and TRBJ2-7; 7 middle bases align to TRBD2. The clonotype originates from a human donor with chronic lymphocytic leukemia. Here the sequenced sample was PBMCs, taken after 12 months of ibrutinib treatment. The CDR3 corresponds to CASSQGGLGTSYEQYF. The nucleotide sequence is given as TGCGCCAGCAGCCAAGGCGGACTAGGGACGTCCTACGAGCAGTACTTC.